The entry below gives a single T cell receptor beta chain sequence along with its context. The antigen remains undetermined. The ends were cut back, 1 base at V and 3 bases at J, with 10 bases in the middle. The CDR3 runs 14 residues. CDR1 MDHEN and CDR2 SYDVKM come from the germline V gene. This specimen comes from a study of cytomegalovirus exposure and HLA in healthy donors. Points from the study as a whole: The study designated 150 to 200 TCR beta chains cytomegalovirus-associated. Among the CMV-associated chains, three were confirmed in vitro as specific for CMV antigens. Analysis performed later showed TCR beta chains linked to HLA being more clonally expanded than equally common others.

A multiplex PCR was run with 60 Vbeta primers and 13 Jbeta primers. Clones were sequenced by immunoSEQ multiplex PCR, and TCRdb holds only the in-frame ones, with some missing. The sample lists roughly 100,000 clones, over 70% seen once, with 1.3% in the top ten. This rearrangement joins TRBV28 to TRBJ2-7, with TRBD2 as a possible D gene (5 bases). The sample was PBMCs. The receptor was isolated from a man aged 35 to 55 in good health and CMV-seronegative. CDR3 in DNA: TGTGCCAGCAGTTTATCGGGGATTGGCTACGAGCAGTACTTC. Amino acid sequence: CASSLSGIGYEQYF.